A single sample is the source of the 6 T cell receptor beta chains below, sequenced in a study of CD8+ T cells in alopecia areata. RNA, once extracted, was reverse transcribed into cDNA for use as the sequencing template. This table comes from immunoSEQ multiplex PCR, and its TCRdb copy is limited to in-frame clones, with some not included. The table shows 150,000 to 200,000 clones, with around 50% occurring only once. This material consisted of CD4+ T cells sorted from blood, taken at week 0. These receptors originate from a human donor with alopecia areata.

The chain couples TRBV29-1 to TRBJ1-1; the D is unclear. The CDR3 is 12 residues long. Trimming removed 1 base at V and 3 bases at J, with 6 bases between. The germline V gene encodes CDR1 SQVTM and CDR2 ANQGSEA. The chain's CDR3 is CSVEASYTEAFF. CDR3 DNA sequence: TGCAGCGTTGAAGCTAGTTACACTGAAGCTTTCTTT.

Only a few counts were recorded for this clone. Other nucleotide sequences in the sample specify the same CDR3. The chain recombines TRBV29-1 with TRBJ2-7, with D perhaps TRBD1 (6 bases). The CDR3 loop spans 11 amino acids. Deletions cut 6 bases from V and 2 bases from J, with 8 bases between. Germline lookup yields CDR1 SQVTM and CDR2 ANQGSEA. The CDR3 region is CSVGQTYEQYF. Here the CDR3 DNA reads TGCAGCGTAGGACAGACCTACGAGCAGTACTTC.

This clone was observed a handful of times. The CDR3 nucleotides read TGTGCCACCAGCAGACGAGGATCCGAGATGACCCAGTACTTC. Its protein product is CATSRRGSEMTQYF. V and J are TRBV15 and TRBJ2-5; D is unresolved. The CDR3 covers 14 residues. The germline gives CDR1 LNHNV, CDR2 YYDKDF (reference sequence). V was cut by 2 bases and J by 7 bases, with 14 bases left in between.

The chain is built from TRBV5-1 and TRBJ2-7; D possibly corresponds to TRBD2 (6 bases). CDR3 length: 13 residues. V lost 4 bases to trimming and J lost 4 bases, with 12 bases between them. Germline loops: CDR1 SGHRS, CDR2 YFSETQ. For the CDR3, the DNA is TGCGCCAGCAGCGGCGGACTACGATACGAGCAGTACTTC. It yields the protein CASSGGLRYEQYF.

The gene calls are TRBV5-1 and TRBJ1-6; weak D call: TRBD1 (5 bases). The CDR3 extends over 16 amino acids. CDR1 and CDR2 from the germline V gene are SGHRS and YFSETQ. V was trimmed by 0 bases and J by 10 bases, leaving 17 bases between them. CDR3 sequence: CASSLARDPPGSPLHF. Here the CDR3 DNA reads TGCGCCAGCAGCTTGGCCCGGGACCCTCCCGGATCACCCCTCCACTTT.

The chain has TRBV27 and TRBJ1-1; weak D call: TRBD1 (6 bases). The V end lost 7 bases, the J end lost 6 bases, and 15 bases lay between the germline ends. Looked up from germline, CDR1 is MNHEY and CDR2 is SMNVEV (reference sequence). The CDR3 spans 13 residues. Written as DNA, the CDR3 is TGTGCCAGCATCCCGCAGGGGCAGGCTGAAGCTTTCTTT. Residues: CASIPQGQAEAFF.